Listed below are T cell receptor beta chains from one sample, sequenced in a study of T cell responses to AZD1222 COVID-19 vaccine. Produced via immunoSEQ multiplex PCR; TCRdb's table is partial and in-frame only. Of 98,000 or so clones listed, around nine tenths were seen once; the top ten hold 3% to 3.5%. The material sequenced was peripheral blood, taken 28 days after the second dose of the MenACWY control vaccine. The receptors derive from an adult who received the MenACWY meningococcal vaccine as a control. Both conserved end residues are part of each CDR3. D genes are given only for firm matches. The size entry is marked missing in some rows and otherwise reads once, few, many or a size class.

NA,TRBV12-3/TRBV12-4,TRBJ1-2,NA,CASSPRSEAGYTF,TGTGCCAGCAGTCCACGTTCCGAGGCCGGCTACACCTTC
NA,TRBV6-4,TRBJ2-5,TRBD2,CASSDSPGGQETQYF,TGTGCCAGCAGTGACTCCCCGGGGGGACAAGAGACCCAGTACTTC
NA,TRBV19,TRBJ1-2,TRBD1,CASSPLGTGAGYTF,TGTGCCAGTAGTCCGCTCGGGACAGGGGCCGGCTACACCTTC
NA,TRBV9,TRBJ1-1,TRBD1,CASSVQGGDTEAFF,TGTGCCAGCAGCGTCCAGGGGGGAGACACTGAAGCTTTCTTT
NA,TRBV3-1/TRBV3-2,TRBJ1-3,NA,CASSQANGNTIYF,TGTGCCAGCAGCCAAGCTAACGGAAACACCATATATTTT
NA,TRBV27,TRBJ1-2,TRBD1,CASRDRLSYGYTF,TGTGCCAGCAGGGACAGGCTTAGCTATGGCTACACCTTC
NA,TRBV30,TRBJ2-6,NA,CAFSSSGLSGANVLTF,TGTGCCTTCTCATCAAGTGGCCTCTCTGGGGCCAACGTCCTGACTTTC
NA,TRBV7-9,TRBJ1-6,NA,CASSLGRAHSPLHF,TGTGCCAGCAGCTTAGGGAGGGCGCATTCACCCCTCCACTTT
NA,TRBV5-1,TRBJ2-7,NA,CASSLSQGSSYEQYF,TGCGCCAGCAGCTTGAGTCAGGGGAGCTCCTACGAGCAGTACTTC
once,TRBV19,TRBJ2-6,NA,CASTLSYWRQGTSGANVLTF,TGTGCCAGTACCCTATCTTACTGGCGGCAGGGTACCTCTGGGGCCAACGTCCTGACTTTC
NA,TRBV7-3,TRBJ2-3,TRBD2,CASSPYGTSGASTDTQYF,TGTGCCAGCAGCCCCTACGGGACTAGCGGGGCTAGCACAGATACGCAGTATTTT
NA,TRBV5-6,TRBJ2-7,NA,CASTPWRQTYEQYF,TGTGCCAGCACCCCATGGAGACAAACCTACGAGCAGTACTTC
NA,TRBV21-1,TRBJ2-7,NA,CASSDSGAHRREQYF,TGTGCCAGCAGCGACTCTGGGGCTCACAGACGGGAGCAGTACTTC
NA,TRBV12-3/TRBV12-4,TRBJ2-1,TRBD1,CASSFGTGQFF,TGTGCCAGCAGTTTCGGGACAGGGCAGTTCTTC
NA,TRBV6-2/TRBV6-3,TRBJ2-2,NA,CASSYEYILDGELFF,TGTGCCAGCAGTTACGAGTATATTCTGGACGGGGAGCTGTTTTTT
NA,TRBV6-2/TRBV6-3,TRBJ2-7,NA,CASSETGDSYEQYF,TGTGCCAGCAGTGAGACAGGAGACTCCTACGAGCAGTACTTC
NA,TRBV18,TRBJ1-2,TRBD1,CASSQGQGYGYTF,TGTGCCAGCTCCCAGGGACAGGGTTATGGCTACACCTTC
NA,TRBV6-5,TRBJ1-1,TRBD1,CASSSRTGNTEAFF,TGTGCCAGCAGTTCCCGGACAGGAAACACTGAAGCTTTCTTT
NA,TRBV28,TRBJ1-2,NA,CASSWGSYGYTF,TGTGCCAGCAGTTGGGGTAGCTATGGCTACACCTTC
NA,TRBV4-1,TRBJ2-1,NA,CASSPTQWASRDEQFF,TGCGCCAGCAGTCCTACCCAGTGGGCCTCGCGGGATGAGCAGTTCTTC
NA,TRBV28,TRBJ1-3,NA,CASSLQGIRNTIYF,TGTGCCAGCAGTTTGCAGGGAATTAGAAACACCATATATTTT
NA,TRBV10-3,TRBJ2-7,TRBD1,CAISATGLGEQYF,TGTGCCATCAGTGCGACAGGGTTGGGCGAGCAGTACTTC
NA,TRBV20-1,TRBJ1-5,TRBD1,CSASPPLTGYQPQHF,TGCAGTGCTAGTCCTCCTCTGACAGGGTACCAGCCCCAGCATTTT
NA,TRBV28,TRBJ2-5,NA,CASSLGSRARGETQYF,TGTGCCAGCAGTTTAGGTTCGAGGGCTAGGGGGGAGACCCAGTACTTC
once,TRBV21-1,TRBJ1-2,NA,CASTYTRYGRPDYGYTF,TGTGCCAGCACCTACACTCGATACGGCCGACCCGACTATGGCTACACCTTC
NA,TRBV7-3,TRBJ2-1,NA,CASSFESRSSYNEQFF,TGTGCCAGCAGCTTTGAGAGTAGGAGCTCCTACAATGAGCAGTTCTTC
NA,TRBV5-5,TRBJ1-6,TRBD1,CASSFGTGGFNSPLHF,TGTGCCAGCAGCTTCGGGACAGGGGGCTTCAACTCACCCCTCCACTTT
NA,TRBV2,TRBJ1-5,NA,CASGGGQVSNQPQHF,TGTGCCAGCGGGGGCGGTCAGGTTAGCAATCAGCCCCAGCATTTT
once,TRBV4-2,TRBJ2-7,NA,CASSQDLGGFSYEQYF,TGTGCCAGCAGCCAAGATTTGGGTGGGTTCTCCTACGAGCAGTACTTC
NA,TRBV7-2,TRBJ2-7,NA,CASSRRLEYEQYF,TGTGCCAGCAGCCGCCGGTTGGAGTACGAGCAGTACTTC
NA,TRBV28,TRBJ1-4,NA,CASSRQDHNEKLFF,TGTGCCAGCAGTAGGCAGGATCATAATGAAAAACTGTTTTTT
NA,TRBV7-2,TRBJ1-2,NA,CASSFKRAGIYGYTF,TGTGCCAGCAGCTTCAAAAGGGCAGGGATCTATGGCTACACCTTC
NA,TRBV7-2,TRBJ2-4,TRBD2,CASSSGTSGGVNIQYF,TGTGCCAGCAGCTCTGGGACTAGCGGGGGGGTGAACATTCAGTACTTC
NA,TRBV5-4,TRBJ1-2,NA,CASSLEGRGIRGYTF,TGTGCCAGCAGCTTGGAAGGCAGGGGTATTCGGGGCTACACCTTC
NA,TRBV5-1,TRBJ2-5,TRBD2,CASSRSGGQETQYF,TGCGCCAGCAGCCGTAGCGGGGGCCAAGAGACCCAGTACTTC
NA,TRBV18,TRBJ2-7,TRBD1,CASSKGTGAYEQYF,TGTGCCAGCTCAAAAGGGACAGGGGCCTACGAGCAGTACTTC
NA,TRBV7-2,TRBJ2-5,NA,CASSLAGAGETQYF,TGTGCCAGCAGCTTAGCGGGGGCGGGGGAGACCCAGTACTTC
NA,TRBV28,TRBJ2-7,TRBD1,CASISRDRGYEQYF,TGTGCCAGCATTTCTCGGGACAGGGGCTACGAGCAGTACTTC
NA,TRBV28,TRBJ2-1,TRBD1,CASSLGRGRMNEQFF,TGTGCCAGCAGTTTGGGCAGGGGGCGAATGAATGAGCAGTTCTTC
NA,TRBV6-5,TRBJ1-5,TRBD1,CASTGQEWSNQPQHF,TGTGCCAGCACTGGACAGGAATGGTCCAATCAGCCCCAGCATTTT
NA,TRBV2,TRBJ1-5,NA,CASSWAAGQPQHF,TGTGCCAGCTCTTGGGCGGCGGGGCAGCCCCAGCATTTT
once,TRBV27,TRBJ1-6,NA,CASSLGGPDSPLHF,TGTGCCAGCAGTTTAGGGGGCCCGGATTCACCCCTCCACTTT
NA,TRBV19,TRBJ1-3,TRBD1,CASSIPTPTGVFQLISGNTIYF,TGTGCCAGTAGTATTCCCACCCCTACAGGGGTTTTCCAACTTATATCTGGAAACACCATATATTTT
few,TRBV21-1,TRBJ1-5,NA,CASSKVVVSPQHF,TGTGCCAGCAGCAAAGTAGTCGTCAGCCCCCAGCATTTT
NA,TRBV9,TRBJ2-1,TRBD1,CASSPRAWDRGTYNEQFF,TGTGCCAGCAGCCCCCGTGCCTGGGACAGGGGGACCTACAATGAGCAGTTCTTC
NA,TRBV5-1,TRBJ1-2,NA,CASSLRSPGYTF,TGCGCCAGCAGTCTGCGGTCGCCCGGCTACACCTTC
NA,TRBV4-3,TRBJ2-2,NA,CASSQEGWGATGELFF,TGCGCCAGCAGCCAAGAAGGGTGGGGGGCCACCGGGGAGCTGTTTTTT
NA,TRBV9,TRBJ1-2,TRBD1,CASSAQTGANYGYTF,TGTGCCAGCAGCGCCCAAACAGGGGCGAACTATGGCTACACCTTC
NA,TRBV4-1,TRBJ1-2,TRBD1,CASSQVTGDSVRFGYTF,TGCGCCAGCAGCCAAGTGACAGGGGACAGCGTGAGGTTTGGCTACACCTTC